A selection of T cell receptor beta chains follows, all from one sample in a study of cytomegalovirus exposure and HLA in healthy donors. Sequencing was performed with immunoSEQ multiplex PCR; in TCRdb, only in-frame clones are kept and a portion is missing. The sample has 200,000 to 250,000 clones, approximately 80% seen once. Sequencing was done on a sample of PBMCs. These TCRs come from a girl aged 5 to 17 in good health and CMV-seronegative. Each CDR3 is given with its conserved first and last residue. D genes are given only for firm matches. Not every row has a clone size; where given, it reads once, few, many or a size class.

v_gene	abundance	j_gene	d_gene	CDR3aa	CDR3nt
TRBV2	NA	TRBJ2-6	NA	CASNGQTSGANVLTF	TGTGCCAGCAATGGACAGACCTCTGGGGCCAACGTCCTGACTTTC
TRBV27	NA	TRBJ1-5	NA	CASSLYGNRYSNQPQHF	TGTGCCAGCAGTTTATACGGGAACCGGTATAGCAATCAGCCCCAGCATTTT
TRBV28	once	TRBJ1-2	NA	CATEDNNYGYTF	TGTGCCACCGAGGACAACAACTATGGCTACACCTTC
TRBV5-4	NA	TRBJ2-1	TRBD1	CASSEGQPYNEQFF	TGTGCCAGCAGCGAGGGACAGCCTTACAATGAGCAGTTCTTC
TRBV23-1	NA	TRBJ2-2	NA	CASSQSGRCTTGELFF	TGCGCCAGCAGTCAATCGGGGAGATGCACCACCGGGGAGCTGTTTTTT
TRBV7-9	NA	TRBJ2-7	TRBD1	CASRAGTGVYEQYF	TGTGCCAGCCGGGCAGGGACAGGGGTCTACGAGCAGTACTTC
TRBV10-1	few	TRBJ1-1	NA	CASSESLGVYTEAFF	TGCGCCAGCAGTGAGTCCCTCGGTGTGTACACTGAAGCTTTCTTT
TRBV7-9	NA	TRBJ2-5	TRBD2	CASSLLPIGEGQETQYF	TGTGCCAGCAGCTTACTGCCAATTGGGGAGGGGCAAGAGACCCAGTACTTC
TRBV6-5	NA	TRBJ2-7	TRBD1	CASALQGTSYEQYF	TGTGCCAGCGCGTTACAGGGGACCTCCTACGAGCAGTACTTC
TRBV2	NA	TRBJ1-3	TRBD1	CASSLRQGLSGNTIYF	TGTGCCAGCAGTCTTCGACAGGGACTCTCTGGAAACACCATATATTTT
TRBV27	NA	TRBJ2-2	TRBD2	CASSAPGVTSGITGELFF	TGTGCCAGCAGTGCGCCGGGCGTCACTAGCGGGATCACCGGGGAGCTGTTTTTT
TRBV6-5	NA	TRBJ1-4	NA	CASGNRDEKLFF	TGTGCCAGCGGTAACAGGGACGAAAAACTGTTTTTT
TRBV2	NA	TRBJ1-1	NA	CASSEGHTTEAFF	TGTGCCAGCAGCGAGGGCCATACCACTGAAGCTTTCTTT
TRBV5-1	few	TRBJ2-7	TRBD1	CASSRTGGNEQYF	TGCGCCAGCAGCCGGACAGGGGGCAACGAGCAGTACTTC
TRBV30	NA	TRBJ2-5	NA	CAWSVGVGGPYQETQYF	TGTGCCTGGAGTGTGGGTGTGGGGGGGCCGTACCAAGAGACCCAGTACTTC
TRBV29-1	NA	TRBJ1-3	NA	CSVETASRNTIYF	TGCAGCGTTGAGACAGCAAGTAGAAACACCATATATTTT
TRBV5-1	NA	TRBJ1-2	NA	CASSLEPEMLYGYTF	TGCGCCAGCAGCTTGGAGCCCGAGATGCTATATGGCTACACCTTC
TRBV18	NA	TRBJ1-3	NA	CASSPTSMEQLHSGNTIYF	TGTGCCAGCTCACCGACCAGCATGGAACAGCTCCACTCTGGAAACACCATATATTTT
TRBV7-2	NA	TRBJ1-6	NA	CASSSEAIASPLHF	TGTGCCAGCAGCTCTGAGGCTATAGCTTCACCCCTCCACTTT
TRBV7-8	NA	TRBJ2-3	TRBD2	CASILGRGADTQYF	TGTGCCAGCATCCTGGGGAGGGGTGCAGATACGCAGTATTTT
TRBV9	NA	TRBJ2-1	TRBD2	CASSVGISGGAAYNEQFF	TGTGCCAGCAGCGTAGGTATTAGCGGGGGGGCCGCTTACAATGAGCAGTTCTTC
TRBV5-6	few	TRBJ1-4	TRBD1	CASSTGTVNEKLFF	TGTGCCAGCAGCACCGGGACAGTCAATGAAAAACTGTTTTTT
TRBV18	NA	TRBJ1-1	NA	CASSPAKRRNTEAFF	TGTGCCAGCTCACCGGCCAAGCGGAGGAACACTGAAGCTTTCTTT
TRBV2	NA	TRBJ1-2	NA	CASSLRKADISTF	TGTGCCAGCAGTCTTCGGAAGGCGGACATCTCCACCTTC
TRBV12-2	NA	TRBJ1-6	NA	CASRLHREWGNNSPLHF	TGTGCAAGTCGCCTACACAGGGAGTGGGGCAATAATTCACCCCTCCACTTT
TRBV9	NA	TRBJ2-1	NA	CASSVENRANEQFF	TGTGCCAGCAGCGTAGAAAACAGGGCCAATGAGCAGTTCTTC
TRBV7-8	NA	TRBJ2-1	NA	CASSPRGGGTDYNEQFF	TGTGCCAGCAGCCCACGAGGGGGGGGAACGGATTACAATGAGCAGTTCTTC
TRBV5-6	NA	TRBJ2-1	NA	CASSRGKANEQFF	TGTGCCAGCAGCAGGGGAAAGGCCAATGAGCAGTTCTTC
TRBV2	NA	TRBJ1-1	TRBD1	CASSGDRGTEAFF	TGTGCCAGCAGTGGAGACAGGGGGACTGAAGCTTTCTTT
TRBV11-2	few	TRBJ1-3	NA	CASSLAWAHGNTIYF	TGTGCCAGCAGTCTCGCCTGGGCCCATGGAAACACCATATATTTT
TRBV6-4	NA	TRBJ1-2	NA	CASRPGANYGYTF	TGTGCCAGCAGGCCGGGGGCTAACTATGGCTACACCTTC
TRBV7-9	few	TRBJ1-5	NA	CAGDRRYQPQHF	TGTGCAGGAGACAGGAGGTATCAGCCCCAGCATTTT
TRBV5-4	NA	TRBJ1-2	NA	CASSSDINYGYTF	TGTGCCAGCAGCTCGGACATTAACTATGGCTACACCTTC
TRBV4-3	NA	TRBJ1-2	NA	CASSQDLGSLNYGYTF	TGCGCCAGCAGCCAAGATCTAGGGAGTTTGAACTATGGCTACACCTTC
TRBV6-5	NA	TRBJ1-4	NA	CASSYSPQTTNEKLFF	TGTGCCAGCAGTTACTCTCCCCAAACAACTAATGAAAAACTGTTTTTT
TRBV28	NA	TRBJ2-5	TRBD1	CASRDRGQETQYF	TGTGCCAGCAGGGACAGGGGCCAAGAGACCCAGTACTTC
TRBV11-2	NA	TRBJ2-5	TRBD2	CASSLSRAGQETQYF	TGTGCCAGCAGCTTATCCCGAGCGGGGCAAGAGACCCAGTACTTC
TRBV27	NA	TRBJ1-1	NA	CASSPGLTYTEAFF	TGTGCCAGCAGTCCCGGGTTGACGTACACTGAAGCTTTCTTT
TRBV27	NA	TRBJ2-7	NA	CASSLRTETYEQYF	TGTGCCAGCAGTTTGAGGACAGAAACCTACGAGCAGTACTTC
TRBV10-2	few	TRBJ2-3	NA	CASSVGSMQDTQYF	TGCGCCAGCAGTGTCGGGAGTATGCAAGATACGCAGTATTTT
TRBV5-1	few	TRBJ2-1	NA	CASSLERAPGAYNEQFF	TGCGCCAGCAGCTTGGAGCGGGCCCCGGGTGCCTACAATGAGCAGTTCTTC
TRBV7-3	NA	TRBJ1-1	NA	CASSSQTSGAEAFF	TGTGCCAGCAGCTCGCAGACATCCGGCGCTGAAGCTTTCTTT
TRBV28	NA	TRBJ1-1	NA	CASRGLSNTEAFF	TGTGCCAGCAGGGGGCTATCGAACACTGAAGCTTTCTTT
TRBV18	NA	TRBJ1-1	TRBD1	CASSRDRENTEAFF	TGTGCCAGCTCCCGGGACAGGGAGAACACTGAAGCTTTCTTT
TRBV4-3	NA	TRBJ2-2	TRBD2	CASSQEGGGPTGELFF	TGCGCCAGCAGCCAAGAGGGCGGGGGGCCCACCGGGGAGCTGTTTTTT
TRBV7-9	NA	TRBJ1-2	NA	CSSSLRRTTFLVGGGGYTF	TGTTCCAGCAGCTTAAGACGAACCACGTTTTTGGTTGGCGGGGGTGGCTACACCTTC